This TCR beta chain was observed in a study of blood T cell repertoires in COVID-19. Study-level information: COVID-19 samples collected from the United States, Italy and Spain covered acute and convalescent phases. PBMCs, B-cell-depleted T cells, or T cells were the source of the cDNA or gDNA that made up the material.

In the authors' methods: Amplifying reference gene primers gave estimates of nucleated cell counts. The method was immunoSEQ multiplex PCR; TCRdb's version includes in-frame clones alone and lacks a portion of them. That table is the source of V, J and clone size, and D and trimming were worked out from the DNA. The table shows 86,000 or so clones, with nearly 95% occurring only once. Per the germline V gene, CDR1 is SNHLY and CDR2 is FYNNEI. Trimming removed 7 bases from V and 5 bases from J, with 9 bases in between. The CDR3 sequence is 11 residues long. Sequences were obtained from peripheral blood. V usage is TRBV2 and J usage is TRBJ2-7, with no clear D. The sequence derives from a human donor with active COVID-19. The donor label of this sample is uncertain. The CDR3 sequence is CASTELDEQYF. The CDR3 DNA reads as TGTGCCAGCACCGAACTGGACGAGCAGTACTTC.